This T cell receptor beta chain was recovered during a study of identical twins. TCRdb redid the calling of the 5' RACE reads with MiXCR, one entry per CDR3 protein. The data hold some 790,000 distinct CDR3 sequences, with over 15% observed a single time. This CDR3 spans 13 amino acids. Trimming removed 6 bases from V and 4 bases from J, with 13 bases in between. This same sample was also part of a study on T cells expressing NK-cell markers.

This rearrangement joins TRBV12-3 or TRBV12-4 to TRBJ2-7; D uncertain. Sequencing input: PBMCs. The source is a woman aged 18-35 years in good health. CDR3 loop: CASSPDQSYEQYF. The CDR3 DNA follows: TGTGCCAGCAGCCCCGACCAATCATACGAGCAGTACTTC.